This record covers a single T cell receptor beta chain. The antigen remains unidentified. The CDR3 spans 14 residues. Trimming removed 1 base from V and 5 bases from J, with 9 bases in between. Germline V CDR1 and CDR2: KGHSH, LQKENI. Sequenced by immunoSEQ multiplex PCR; TCRdb stores in-frame clones only, minus some. The table has more than 2 million clones, around 93% seen once. This specimen comes from a study of shared clonotypes between healthy human individuals. General study points: Sharing across four donors was highest in naive CD4 (roughly 5%) and lowest in memory CD8 (around 0.4%).

CD8 cells regarded as naive lacked CD45RO, were positively chosen for CCR7, and omitted terminally differentiated effector memory CD45RA+ cells. This receptor was obtained from a man in his late teens or twenties in good health. Some clones in this sample may be carry-over from other donors' samples. The source material was naive CD8+ T cells from PBMCs. The chain combines TRBV18 with TRBJ2-1; D unclear. The CDR3 region is CASSPLKGNNEQFF. DNA of the CDR3: TGTGCCAGCTCACCACTGAAGGGCAACAATGAGCAGTTCTTC.